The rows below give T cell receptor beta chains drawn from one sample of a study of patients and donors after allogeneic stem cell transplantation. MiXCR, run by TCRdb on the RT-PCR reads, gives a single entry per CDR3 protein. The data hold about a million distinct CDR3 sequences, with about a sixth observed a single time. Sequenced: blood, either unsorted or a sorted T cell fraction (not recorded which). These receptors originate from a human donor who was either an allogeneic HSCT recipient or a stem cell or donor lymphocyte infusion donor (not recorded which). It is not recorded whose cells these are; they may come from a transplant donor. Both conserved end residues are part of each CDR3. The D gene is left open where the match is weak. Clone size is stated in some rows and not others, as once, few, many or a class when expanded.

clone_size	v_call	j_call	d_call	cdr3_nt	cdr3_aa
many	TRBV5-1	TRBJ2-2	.	TGCGCCAGCAGCTTGGGGACAGTTACCGGGGAGCTGTTTTTT	CASSLGTVTGELFF
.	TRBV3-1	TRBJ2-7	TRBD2	TGTGCCAGCAGCCAAGTACGGGACAGGGGGACTAGCGGGAGCCGCGAGCAGTACTTC	CASSQVRDRGTSGSREQYF
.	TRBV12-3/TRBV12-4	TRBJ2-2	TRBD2	TGTGCCAGCAGTTTAGGGACTAGCGGGGGTCCGGGGGCCGGGGAGCTGTTTTTT	CASSLGTSGGPGAGELFF
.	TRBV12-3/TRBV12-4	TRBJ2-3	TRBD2	TGTGCCAGCACCGAATTGGCGGGAGTGGGAGATACGCAGTATTTT	CASTELAGVGDTQYF
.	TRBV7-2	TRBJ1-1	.	TGTGCCAGCAGCCCAACAGTCTACACTGAAGCTTTCTTT	CASSPTVYTEAFF
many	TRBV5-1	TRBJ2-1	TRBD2	TGCGCCAGCAGCTCGCGGACTAGCGGGACCAATGAGCAGTTCTTC	CASSSRTSGTNEQFF
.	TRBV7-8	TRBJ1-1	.	TGTGCCAGCTTCCCGTTCATGAACACTGAAGCTTTCTTT	CASFPFMNTEAFF
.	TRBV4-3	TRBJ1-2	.	TGCGCCAGCAGCCAAGACAGGTCGGGCTATGGCTACACCTTC	CASSQDRSGYGYTF
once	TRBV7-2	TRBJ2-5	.	TGTGCCAGCCAGCGTGGGTCTAGAGGGCCGGGGGAGACCCAGTACTTC	CASQRGSRGPGETQYF
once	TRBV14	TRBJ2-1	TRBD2	TGTGCCAGCTTCGCGGGGGGGAGAGGAAAGTACAATGAGCAGTTCTTC	CASFAGGRGKYNEQFF
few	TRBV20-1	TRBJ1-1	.	TGCAGTGCTAGGAGCCCGGGGGTGGGGAAGGCTGAAGCTTTCTTT	CSARSPGVGKAEAFF
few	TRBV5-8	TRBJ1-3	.	TGTGCCAGCAGCTCGTCCGGGTTCTCTGGAAACACCATATATTTT	CASSSSGFSGNTIYF
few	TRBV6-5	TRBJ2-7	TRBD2	TGTGCCAGCAGTTTCCCCTCGGGGGGGGCGCCAAACGAGCAGTACTTC	CASSFPSGGAPNEQYF
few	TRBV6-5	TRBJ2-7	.	TGTGCCAGCAGTTACTCCGCGACAGGAAACTACGAGCAGTACTTC	CASSYSATGNYEQYF
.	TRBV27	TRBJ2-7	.	TGTGCCAGCAGTTTAGGGTGGGGCCCGTTATCTTACGAGCAGTACTTC	CASSLGWGPLSYEQYF
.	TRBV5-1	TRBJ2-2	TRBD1	TGCGCCAGTTACCGGGACAGGGATCGGACCGGGGAGCTGTTTTTT	CASYRDRDRTGELFF
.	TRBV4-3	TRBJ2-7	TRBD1	TGCGCCAGCAGCCTTACGGCCGGGACAGGCTACGAGCAGTACTTC	CASSLTAGTGYEQYF
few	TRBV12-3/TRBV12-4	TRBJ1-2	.	TGTGCCAGCAAGCGGGCGCTCTATGGCTACACCTTC	CASKRALYGYTF
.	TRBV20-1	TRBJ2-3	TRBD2	TGCAGTACCACACTAGCGGGGGGGCTGGATACGCAGTATTTT	CSTTLAGGLDTQYF
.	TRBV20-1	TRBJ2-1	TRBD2	TGCAGTGCTGGCGGGAGGGGTGAGCAGTTCTTC	CSAGGRGEQFF
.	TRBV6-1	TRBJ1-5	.	TGTGCCACCCACCGAGGGACTACCAATCAGCCCCAGCATTTT	CATHRGTTNQPQHF
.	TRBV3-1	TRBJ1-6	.	TGTGCCAGCAGTCTAGGAGGTCCGGGTTCACCCCTCCACTTT	CASSLGGPGSPLHF
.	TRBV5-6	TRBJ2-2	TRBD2	TGTGCCAGCAGCTACGGGACTAGCGGGGGGGGCACCGGGGAGCTGTTTTTT	CASSYGTSGGGTGELFF
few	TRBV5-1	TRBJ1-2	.	TGCGCCAGCAGCTTAAGCCAGGTTTTTGGCTACACCTTC	CASSLSQVFGYTF
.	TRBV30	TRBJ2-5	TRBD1	TGTGCCTGGAGCCTCGGGACAGGGACACTGGAGACCCAGTACTTC	CAWSLGTGTLETQYF
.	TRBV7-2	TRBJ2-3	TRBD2	TGTGCCAGCAGCTTAGAGACTAGCGGGGGGTACACAGATACGCAGTATTTT	CASSLETSGGYTDTQYF
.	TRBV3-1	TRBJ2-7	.	TGTGCCAGCAGCCAGTCAGGGACGGAGTACTTC	CASSQSGTEYF
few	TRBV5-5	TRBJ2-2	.	TGTGCCAGCAGCTTGTTCGGGGGACAGAGTTCCACCGGGGAGCTGTTTTTT	CASSLFGGQSSTGELFF
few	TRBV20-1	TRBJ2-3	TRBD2	TGCAGCACTAGCGGGAGGGCAGCAGATACGCAGTATTTT	CSTSGRAADTQYF
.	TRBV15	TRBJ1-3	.	TGTGCCACCAGCAGACTTCGGGTTGCTGGAAACACCATATATTTT	CATSRLRVAGNTIYF
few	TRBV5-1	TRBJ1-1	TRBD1	TGCGCCAGCAGCTTGGGGGACAGGGGCCTTTACACTGAAGCTTTCTTT	CASSLGDRGLYTEAFF
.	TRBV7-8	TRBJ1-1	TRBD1	TGTGCCAGCAGCAACCCCCGGGACAGCACTGAAGCTTTCTTT	CASSNPRDSTEAFF
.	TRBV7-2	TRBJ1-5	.	TGTGCCAGCAGCTTAGGGGTCCGACGGTATAGCAATCAGCCCCAGCATTTT	CASSLGVRRYSNQPQHF
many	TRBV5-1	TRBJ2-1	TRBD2	TGCGCCAGCAGCATCTCCGGGACTAGCGGTAACAATGAGCAGTTCTTC	CASSISGTSGNNEQFF
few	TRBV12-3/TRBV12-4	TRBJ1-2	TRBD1	TGTGCCAGCAATCACGGGGGACAGAGCGATGGCTACACCTTC	CASNHGGQSDGYTF
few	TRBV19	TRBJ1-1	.	TGTGCCAGTAGGATCGGGATGAACACTGAAGCTTTCTTT	CASRIGMNTEAFF
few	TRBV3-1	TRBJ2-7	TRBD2	TGTGCCAGCAGCTTTGCGGGAGGCGAAGGGTACGAGCAGTACTTC	CASSFAGGEGYEQYF
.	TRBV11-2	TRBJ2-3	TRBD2	TGTGCCAGCAGCTTAGCAACATCGCGGACTAGCGGGGATACGCAGTATTTT	CASSLATSRTSGDTQYF
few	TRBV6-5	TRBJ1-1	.	TGTGCCAGCAGTTACTCTGGCCTTGGGGCTGAAGCTTTCTTT	CASSYSGLGAEAFF
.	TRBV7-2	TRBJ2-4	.	TGTGCCAGCAGCTTACCAGGGCTGAACATTCAGTACTTC	CASSLPGLNIQYF
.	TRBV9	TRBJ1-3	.	TGTGCCAGCAGCGTCGGGACCATCGGTAACACCATATATTTT	CASSVGTIGNTIYF
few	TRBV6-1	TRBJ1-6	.	TGTGCCGAACAGGGTCCCCTGGGTTCACCCCTCCACTTT	CAEQGPLGSPLHF
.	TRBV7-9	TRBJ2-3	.	TGTGCCAGCAGCGACCTAGTAAGGGACACAGATACGCAGTATTTT	CASSDLVRDTDTQYF
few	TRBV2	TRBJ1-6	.	TGTGCCAGCAGTGCGGAGGAATACAGAAATTCACCCCTCCACTTT	CASSAEEYRNSPLHF
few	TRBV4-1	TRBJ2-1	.	TGCGCCAGCAGCCCTGTGACCCACCTAAACAATGAGCAGTTCTTC	CASSPVTHLNNEQFF
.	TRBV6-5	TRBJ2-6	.	TGTGCCAGCAGTTACATGGGGGAAGCTGGGGCCAACGTCCTGACTTTC	CASSYMGEAGANVLTF
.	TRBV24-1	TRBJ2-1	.	TGTGCCACCGATGGGGGAGCGAGGCAGTTCTTC	CATDGGARQFF
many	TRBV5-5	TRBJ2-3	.	TGTGCCAGCAGCTTGGCCCAGGGCACAGATACGCAGTATTTT	CASSLAQGTDTQYF
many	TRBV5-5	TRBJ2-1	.	TGTGCCAGCAGCGGAAGGGACTCCTACAATGAGCAGTTCTTC	CASSGRDSYNEQFF